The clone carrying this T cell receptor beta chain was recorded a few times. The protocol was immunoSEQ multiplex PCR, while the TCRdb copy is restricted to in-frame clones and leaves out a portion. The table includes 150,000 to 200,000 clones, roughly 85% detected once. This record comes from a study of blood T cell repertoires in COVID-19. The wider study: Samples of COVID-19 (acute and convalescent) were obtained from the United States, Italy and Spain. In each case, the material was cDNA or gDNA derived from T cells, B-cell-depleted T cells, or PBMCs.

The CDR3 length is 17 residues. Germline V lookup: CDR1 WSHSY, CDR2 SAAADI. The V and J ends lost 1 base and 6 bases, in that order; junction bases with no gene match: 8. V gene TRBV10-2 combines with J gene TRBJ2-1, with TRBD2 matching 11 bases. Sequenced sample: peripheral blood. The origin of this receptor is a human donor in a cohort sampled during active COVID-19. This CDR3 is CASSELLAGGPLNEQFF. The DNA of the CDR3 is TGCGCCAGCAGTGAGTTGCTAGCGGGAGGCCCCCTCAATGAGCAGTTCTTC.